This note documents a single T cell receptor beta chain sequence. No antigen is known for it. The record has no base qualities; no much larger clone is one base away. Library construction relied on the immunoSEQ multiplex PCR assay. This is the immuneACCESS table as TCRdb keeps it, with only in-frame sequences that have V and J called. A part of the clones is gone; compared with another copy, unresolved V genes explain less than half, and the rest is unexplained. In this sample the table shows 28,000 or so clones, around 90% of which occur a single time. The ten most abundant clones make up roughly 8.6% of the sample. From the cysteine up to the phenylalanine, the CDR3 has a length of 13 residues. The retained sequence is limited to the CDR3, 39 bases, with the frame set at the first base. Sequences MDHEN (CDR1) and SYDVKM (CDR2) are obtained from the germline V gene. A distance of 13 bases separates the germline ends of V and J, which lose 6 bases and 4 bases respectively.

The source of the sample is a study of PD-1 and CTLA-4 blockade in melanoma (dated by TCRdb to about 2021). Broadly, across the study: The study compared how PD-1 blockade and CTLA-4 blockade affected the melanoma-reactive CD8 T cell response in patients with melanoma.

This clonotype was sampled from a human donor with melanoma. The sequence is built from TRBV28 and TRBJ2-7; the D gene lacks a confident call. Sample: CD8+ T cells from peripheral blood, taken from a patient given anti-PD-1 treatment. For the CDR3, the sequence is CASSPMGWYEQYF. In nucleotide form, the sequence is TGTGCCAGCAGCCCTATGGGGTGGTACGAGCAGTACTTC.